This T cell receptor (beta chain) was sequenced for a study of neoadjuvant nivolumab and ipilimumab in lung cancer. General observations from the study: TCR richness and clonality were higher in tumors than adjacent uninvolved lung.

On this clone itself: Its antigen is unknown.

The method was immunoSEQ multiplex PCR; TCRdb's version includes in-frame clones alone and lacks a portion of them. This sample has about 26,000 clones, with approximately 80% found just once. Losses at the gene ends were 0 bases for V and 6 bases for J; bases not matched to a gene: 5. From germline, CDR1 is SGHNT and CDR2 YYREEE (reference sequence). This CDR3 contains 16 residues. This TCR was recovered from an adult with non-small cell lung cancer. The starting material was peripheral blood, obtained before neoadjuvant nivolumab, alone or with ipilimumab. This rearrangement joins TRBV5-4 to TRBJ2-3, with 12 bases lining up with TRBD1. CDR3 sequence reads: CASSLAGTGGADTQYF. In nucleotides, the CDR3 is TGTGCCAGCAGCTTGGCCGGGACAGGGGGCGCGGATACGCAGTATTTT.